Reported below is one T cell receptor (beta chain). Its specific antigen is unknown. No base-level quality is on record; no much larger clone is a single base apart. This sample's treatment or condition label indicates: in vitro stimulation with specific CMV peptide epitopes to enrich CMV-specific T cells. The reads were generated on an Illumina HiSeq 1500. Through fastp at Q25 and MiXCR, TCRdb rebuilt clones from the public reads, retaining in-frame beta chains. Every entry covers one CDR3 protein and lists the most common genes and DNA from its rows. This sample lists around 900,000 distinct CDR3 sequences; roughly 31% were detected once. The top ten clonotypes cover about an eighth of the sample. This entry comes from a study of T cell repertoires in cytomegalovirus infection (dated by TCRdb to between 2017 and 2020). Concerning the study at large: Alongside well-studied HLA-B-restricted epitopes, the peptide stimulations were aimed at recently identified HLA-C-restricted CMV epitopes, whose presentation resists viral immunomodulation. Because public TCR beta signatures pointed to carriage of CMV infection together with the matching HLA type, the HLA type of each donor mattered for the analysis. Overall study outcomes, separate from this receptor: Cumulative frequency of public TCR beta family members discriminated carriers of CMV infection plus the relevant HLA type in this cohort and an independent roughly 330-donor cohort. The ex vivo response was dominated by HLA-C-restricted CMV-specific TCR beta clonotypes, which also provided the single most frequent clonotype in two of eight donors.

Reading the germline V gene gives CDR1 MDHEN and CDR2 SYDVKM. The V and J ends are trimmed by 3 bases and 7 bases, leaving 13 bases between them. The CDR3 covers 14 residues, taking in both the cysteine and the phenylalanine. This entry keeps only the CDR3 DNA: 42 bases, framed from base 1. The input for sequencing was cultured CD8+ T cells from PBMCs, taken from culture after CMV antigen stimulation. This TCR came from a human donor in good health (CMV status not recorded). Some clones in this sample may be carry-over from other donors' samples. Recombination connected TRBV28 to TRBJ1-5; 5 matching bases give a weak D call of TRBD1. The DNA sequence follows: TGTGCCAGCAGTTTTGAGGGACCCGGCCAGCCCCAGCATTTT. It specifies CASSFEGPGQPQHF. With the portions outside the CDR3 filled from the reference TRBV28 and TRBJ1-5 genes, the complete variable region becomes DVKVTQSSRYLVKRTGEKVFLECVQDMDHENMFWYRQDPGLGLRLIYFSYDVKMKEKGDIPEGYSVSREKKERFSLILESASTNQTSMYLCASSFEGPGQPQHFGDGTRLSIL.